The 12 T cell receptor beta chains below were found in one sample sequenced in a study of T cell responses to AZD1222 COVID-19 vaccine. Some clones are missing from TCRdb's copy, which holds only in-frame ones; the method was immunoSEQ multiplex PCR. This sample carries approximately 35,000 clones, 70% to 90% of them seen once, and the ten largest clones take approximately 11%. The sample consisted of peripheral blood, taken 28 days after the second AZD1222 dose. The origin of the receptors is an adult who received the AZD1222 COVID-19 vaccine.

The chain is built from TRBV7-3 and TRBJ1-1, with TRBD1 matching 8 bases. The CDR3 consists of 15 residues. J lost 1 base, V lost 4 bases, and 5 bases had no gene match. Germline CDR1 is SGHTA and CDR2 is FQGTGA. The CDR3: CASSYAGGKNTEAFF. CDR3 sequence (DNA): TGTGCCAGCAGCTACGCAGGGGGCAAGAACACTGAAGCTTTCTTT.

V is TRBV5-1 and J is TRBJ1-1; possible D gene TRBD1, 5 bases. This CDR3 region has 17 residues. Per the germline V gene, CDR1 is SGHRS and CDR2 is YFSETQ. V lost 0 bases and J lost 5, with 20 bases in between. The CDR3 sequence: CASSLAVVGGGRTEAFF. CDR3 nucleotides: TGCGCCAGCAGCTTGGCCGTCGTCGGGGGAGGACGGACTGAAGCTTTCTTT.

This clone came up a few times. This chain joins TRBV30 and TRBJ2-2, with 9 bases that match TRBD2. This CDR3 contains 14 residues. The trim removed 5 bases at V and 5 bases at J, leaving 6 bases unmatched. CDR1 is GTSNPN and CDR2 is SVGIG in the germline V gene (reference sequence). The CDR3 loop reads CAWARLAETGELFF. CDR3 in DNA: TGTGCCTGGGCGAGACTAGCGGAGACCGGGGAGCTGTTTTTT.

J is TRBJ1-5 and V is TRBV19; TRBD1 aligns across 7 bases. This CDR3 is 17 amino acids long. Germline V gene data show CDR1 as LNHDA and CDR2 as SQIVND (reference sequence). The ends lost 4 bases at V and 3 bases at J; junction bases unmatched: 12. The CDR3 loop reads CASSTLPGQRSNQPQHF. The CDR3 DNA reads TGTGCCAGTAGTACCCTACCGGGACAGAGATCCAATCAGCCCCAGCATTTT.

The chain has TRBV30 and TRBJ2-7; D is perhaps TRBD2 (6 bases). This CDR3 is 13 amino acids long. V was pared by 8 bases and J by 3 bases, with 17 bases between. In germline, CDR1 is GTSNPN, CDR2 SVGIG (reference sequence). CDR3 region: CAGAVEGVYEQYF. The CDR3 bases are TGTGCCGGGGCCGTGGAGGGCGTCTACGAGCAGTACTTC.

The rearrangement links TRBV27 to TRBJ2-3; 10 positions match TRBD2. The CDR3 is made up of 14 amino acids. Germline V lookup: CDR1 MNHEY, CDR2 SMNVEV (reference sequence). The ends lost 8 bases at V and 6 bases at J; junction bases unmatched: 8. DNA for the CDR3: TGTGCCAGCTCGGGACTAGCGACAGCCGATACGCAGTATTTT. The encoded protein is CASSGLATADTQYF.

The CDR3 nucleotides read TGTGCCAGTAGTATATTCTATGGCTACACCTTC. It encodes CASSIFYGYTF. The V and J genes are TRBV19 and TRBJ1-2; the D is unclear. This CDR3 region has 11 residues. The V and J ends lost 2 bases and 4 bases respectively, with 2 bases between them. Per the germline V gene, CDR1 is LNHDA and CDR2 is SQIVND (reference sequence). Full variable domain (outside the CDR3, taken from reference TRBV19 and TRBJ1-2): DGGITQSPKYLFRKEGQNVTLSCEQNLNHDAMYWYRQDPGQGLRLIYYSQIVNDFQKGDIAEGYSVSREKKESFPLTVTSAQKNPTAFYLCASSIFYGYTFGSGTRLTVV.

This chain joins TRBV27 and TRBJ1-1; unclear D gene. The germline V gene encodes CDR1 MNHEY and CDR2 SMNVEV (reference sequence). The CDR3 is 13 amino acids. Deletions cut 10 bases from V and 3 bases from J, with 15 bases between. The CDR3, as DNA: TGTGCCATCAAGGCGTTTGGGTACACTGAAGCTTTCTTT. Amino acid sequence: CAIKAFGYTEAFF.

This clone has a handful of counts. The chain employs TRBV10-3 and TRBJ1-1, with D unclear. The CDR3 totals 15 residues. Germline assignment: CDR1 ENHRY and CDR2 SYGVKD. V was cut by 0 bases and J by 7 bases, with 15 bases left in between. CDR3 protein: CAISESFAGRIEAFF. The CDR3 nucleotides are TGTGCCATCAGTGAGTCTTTTGCCGGACGGATTGAAGCTTTCTTT.

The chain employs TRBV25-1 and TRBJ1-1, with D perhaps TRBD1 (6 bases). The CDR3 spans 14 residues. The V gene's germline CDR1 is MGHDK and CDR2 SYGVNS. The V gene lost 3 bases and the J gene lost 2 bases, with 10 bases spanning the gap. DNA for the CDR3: TGTGCCAGCAGTGACGGACAGCCTAACACTGAAGCTTTCTTT. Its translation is CASSDGQPNTEAFF.

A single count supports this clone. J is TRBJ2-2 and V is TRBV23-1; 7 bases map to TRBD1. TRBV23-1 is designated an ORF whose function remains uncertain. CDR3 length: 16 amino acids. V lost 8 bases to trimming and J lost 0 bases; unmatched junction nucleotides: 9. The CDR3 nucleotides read TGCGCCAGCTACAACTTCGGGACAGCGAACACCGGGGAGCTGTTTTTT. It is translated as CASYNFGTANTGELFF.

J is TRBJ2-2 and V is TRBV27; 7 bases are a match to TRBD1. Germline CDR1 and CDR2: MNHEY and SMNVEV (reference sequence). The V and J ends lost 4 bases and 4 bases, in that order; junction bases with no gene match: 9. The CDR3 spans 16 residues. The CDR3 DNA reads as TGTGCCAGCAGTTCGAACAGGGGTCGAGGCACCGGGGAGCTGTTTTTT. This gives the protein CASSSNRGRGTGELFF.